This TCR beta chain was found in a study of blood T cell repertoires in COVID-19. Trimming shortened V by 5 bases and J by 0 bases, and 23 bases separated the two germline ends. The CDR3 is 18 amino acids. CDR1 and CDR2 (germline): SGHTA, FQGTGA. This clone was seen a single time. As originally analysed: Reference gene primer amplification in the assay estimated nucleated cell counts. Assay used: immunoSEQ multiplex PCR; TCRdb lists only in-frame clones, some missing. Clonal size and the V and J genes are those of that table, whereas D and trimming came from the DNA. This sample yields about 190,000 clones, of which approximately 82% are seen a single time; roughly 2.9% belongs to the top ten.

This chain joins TRBV7-3 and TRBJ2-7, with D perhaps matching TRBD2 (5 bases). The TCR originated in a man aged 45-65 years with active or convalescent COVID-19. The sample comprised peripheral blood. The CDR3 DNA is TGTGCCAGCAGCCCATGGGTTAGCGACCCGGTCCGCTCCTACGAGCAGTACTTC. It translates to CASSPWVSDPVRSYEQYF.